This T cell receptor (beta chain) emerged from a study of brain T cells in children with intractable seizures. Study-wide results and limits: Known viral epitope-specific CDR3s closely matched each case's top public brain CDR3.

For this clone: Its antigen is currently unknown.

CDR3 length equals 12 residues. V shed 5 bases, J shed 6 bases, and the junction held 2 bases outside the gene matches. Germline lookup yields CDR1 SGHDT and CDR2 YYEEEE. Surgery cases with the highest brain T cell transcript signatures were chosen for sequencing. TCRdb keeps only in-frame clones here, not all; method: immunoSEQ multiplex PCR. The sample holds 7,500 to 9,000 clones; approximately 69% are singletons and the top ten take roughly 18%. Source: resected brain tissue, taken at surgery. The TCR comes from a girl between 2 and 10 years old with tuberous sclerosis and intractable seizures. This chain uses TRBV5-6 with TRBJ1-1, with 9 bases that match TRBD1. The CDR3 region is CASSRTGAEAFF. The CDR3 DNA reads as TGTGCCAGCAGTCGGACAGGGGCTGAAGCTTTCTTT.